The text below deals with one T cell receptor beta chain. Its specificity is unknown. Unique molecular identifiers were incorporated when the TCRbeta library was constructed. TCRdb ran MiXCR on the PCR reads and lists one entry per CDR3 protein. The sample yields under 300,000 distinct CDR3 sequences, roughly 12% seen once. Trimming left V 3 bases short and J 4 bases short, with 7 bases between. This CDR3 region has 13 residues. This sample was taken from a study of T-cell reconstitution after alpha-beta-depleted transplantation in children. General observations from the study: The main origin of T-cell counts and diversity one year after transplant was newly produced T cells. Reportedly, alpha-beta T cells present about two months post-transplant originated from several hundred expanded clones of graft origin. After transplant, high TCRbeta diversity at day 60 in some patients arose from surviving recipient T cells and thymic progenitors.

This receptor was taken from a male patient between 2 and 10 years old who had a stem cell transplant for chronic granulomatous disease, so the T cells may come from the graft donor. The genes are TRBV12-3 or TRBV12-4 and TRBJ1-5, with D unclear. This specimen was peripheral blood, taken 180 days after TCRalphabeta/CD19-depleted stem cell transplant. The CDR3 sequence is CASSLSENQPQHF. The CDR3 nucleotides are TGTGCCAGCAGTTTGTCCGAAAATCAGCCCCAGCATTTT.